This TCR beta chain is drawn from a study of blood T cells in healthy people across ages. The sample holds a few counts of this clonotype. Germline V gene data show CDR1 as SGHRS and CDR2 as YFSETQ. This CDR3 spans 17 amino acids. V lost 2 bases to trimming and J lost 3 bases; unmatched junction nucleotides: 10. Primers used in a second PCR of about 6 to 11 cycles were a sample-barcoded 5' primer and a J-beta primer mix. TCRdb re-called the 5' RACE reads through MiXCR, storing one row per CDR3 protein. Altogether more than 1,000,000 distinct CDR3 sequences are present, less than 25% being singletons, with the ten largest covering approximately 0.7%. These data were also filed under a second study, of T cells of mothers and their children.

The sample consisted of blood. The receptor was isolated from a girl aged 2-10 years in good health. V and J are TRBV5-1 and TRBJ2-1; TRBD2 aligns across 8 bases. The chain's CDR3 is CASSLNSGTELYNEQFF. CDR3 nucleotide sequence: TGCGCCAGCAGCTTAAATAGCGGGACGGAGCTCTACAATGAGCAGTTCTTC.